Below are 23 T cell receptor beta chains sequenced from a single sample in a study of T cells expressing NK-cell markers. With the 5' RACE reads reprocessed, TCRdb shows one record per CDR3 protein and no DNA. The listing contains about 120,000 distinct CDR3 sequences. Sequencing was done on a sample of blood T cells: a sorted CD56 or NKG2C T cell subset, CD4+ or CD8+ T cells, or bulk PBMC T cells (not recorded which). These TCRs come from a woman between 18 and 70 years old in good health.

CDR3: CASSSSLAPQETQYF. This chain connects TRBV7-9 to TRBJ2-5; as DNA is missing, the TRBD2 call by TCRdb cannot be tested. This CDR3 is 15 amino acids long. Germline lookup yields CDR1 SEHNR and CDR2 FQNEAQ (reference sequence).

The CDR3 spells CASSPGQLLQETQYF. J is TRBJ2-5 and V is TRBV28; TCRdb's D gene call, TRBD1, goes unchecked for lack of DNA. The germline V gene encodes CDR1 MDHEN and CDR2 SYDVKM. This CDR3 has 15 residues.

The chain joins TRBV20-1 to TRBJ2-7; TCRdb's D gene call, TRBD1, goes unchecked for lack of DNA. Germline V lookup: CDR1 DFQATT, CDR2 SNEGSKA (reference sequence). CDR3 length equals 15 residues. The CDR3 spells CSAPPFPDVSYEQYF.

The chain employs TRBV28 and TRBJ1-2; lacking DNA, the TRBD1 call made by TCRdb goes unchecked. CDR1 and CDR2 (germline): MDHEN, SYDVKM. The CDR3 is 13 residues long. The CDR3 region is CASSFGQAYGYTF.

CDR3 loop: CASSPAGGDSGNTIYF. The chain carries TRBV27 and TRBJ1-3. Per the germline V gene, CDR1 is MNHEY and CDR2 is SMNVEV (reference sequence). CDR3 length equals 16 residues.

CDR3 loop: CASSLTTLGGETQYF. This chain connects TRBV12-3 or TRBV12-4 to TRBJ2-5. The CDR3 sequence is 15 residues long.

V is TRBV5-6 and J is TRBJ2-1. The CDR3 covers 11 residues. CDR1 and CDR2 from the germline V gene are SGHDT and YYEEEE. The CDR3 sequence is CASSLRNEQFF.

The rearrangement joins TRBV4-3 to TRBJ2-3; TCRdb picks TRBD2, but there is no DNA to check that call. The CDR3 extends over 15 amino acids. Germline V lookup: CDR1 LGHNA, CDR2 YSLEER. CDR3: CASSQFSGRPDTQYF.

The chain combines TRBV7-9 with TRBJ2-3. CDR1 SEHNR and CDR2 FQNEAQ come from the germline V gene (reference sequence). The CDR3 length is 11 residues. The CDR3 sequence: CSGESTDTQYF.

V and J are TRBV7-3 and TRBJ2-1; the TCRdb D gene call, TRBD1, has no DNA to confirm it. The CDR3 length is 13 residues. CDR1 SGHTA and CDR2 FQGTGA come from the germline V gene. The CDR3 spells CASSSLPGDEQFF.

This chain uses TRBV6-2 or TRBV6-3 with TRBJ2-1; TCRdb's D gene call, TRBD2, goes unchecked for lack of DNA. CDR1 MNHEY and CDR2 SVGEGT come from the germline V gene. The CDR3 sequence is 14 residues long. The chain's CDR3 is CASSLGDRFYEQFF.

The CDR3: CASSSELGQGGMGEQFF. The chain couples TRBV11-2 to TRBJ2-1; lacking DNA, the TRBD1 call made by TCRdb goes unchecked. CDR3 size: 17 residues. The germline V gene encodes CDR1 SGHAT and CDR2 FQNNGV.

This chain links TRBV11-2 with TRBJ1-5; TCRdb's assignment of TRBD1 cannot be checked, as there is no DNA. The CDR3 length is 15 residues. Germline lookup yields CDR1 SGHAT and CDR2 FQNNGV. The CDR3 protein is CASSSDRGGDQPQHF.

The chain couples TRBV9 to TRBJ2-1. Germline CDR1 and CDR2: SGDLS and YYNGEE. There are 12 residues in the CDR3. The chain's CDR3 is CASSVAGNEQFF.

The gene calls are TRBV19 and TRBJ1-1; absent DNA, TCRdb's TRBD1 call cannot be checked. The CDR3 totals 15 residues. CDR1 and CDR2 (germline): LNHDA, SQIVND (reference sequence). Here the CDR3 reads CASSIPQGMATEAFF.

CDR3 in amino acids: CASSHDGGHNEQFF. The V call is TRBV4-3, the J call TRBJ2-1; TCRdb names TRBD1, which stays unverified in the absence of DNA. From germline, CDR1 is LGHNA and CDR2 YSLEER. This CDR3 spans 14 amino acids.

V and J are TRBV7-9 and TRBJ2-6. This CDR3 has 17 residues. Germline V lookup: CDR1 SEHNR, CDR2 FQNEAQ (reference sequence). CDR3: CASSLVGSSSGANVLTF.

The rearrangement joins TRBV19 to TRBJ2-5. CDR1 is LNHDA, CDR2 SQIVND, per germline (reference sequence). The CDR3 has 14 residues. CDR3 loop: CASSIVIGLETQYF.

V and J are TRBV27 and TRBJ2-1; with no DNA, the TCRdb D assignment of TRBD2 cannot be verified. The CDR3 loop spans 15 amino acids. In germline, CDR1 is MNHEY, CDR2 SMNVEV (reference sequence). The CDR3 sequence is CASSLWTGRSNEQFF.

This chain joins TRBV7-9 and TRBJ2-3; TCRdb's D call of TRBD2 is untestable without DNA. The CDR3 is made up of 12 amino acids. Per the germline V gene, CDR1 is SEHNR and CDR2 is FQNEAQ (reference sequence). The CDR3 reads CASRTLADTQYF.

This sequence joins TRBV4-3 and TRBJ2-1; the TCRdb D gene call, TRBD2, has no DNA to confirm it. Germline CDR1 LGHNA, CDR2 YSLEER. This CDR3 is 19 amino acids long. CDR3 protein: CASSQDSPGGRGVDNEQFF.

The chain is built from TRBV7-2 and TRBJ2-1; the D call of TRBD2 rests on TCRdb alone, since no DNA is present to check it. Looked up from germline, CDR1 is SGHTA and CDR2 is FQGNSA. CDR3 size: 16 residues. The CDR3 here is CASSGMRGTSLYEQFF.

The gene calls are TRBV9 and TRBJ2-1. Germline V gene sequence: CDR1 SGDLS, CDR2 YYNGEE. The CDR3 is 16 amino acids. This CDR3 reads CASSVDERELYNEQFF.